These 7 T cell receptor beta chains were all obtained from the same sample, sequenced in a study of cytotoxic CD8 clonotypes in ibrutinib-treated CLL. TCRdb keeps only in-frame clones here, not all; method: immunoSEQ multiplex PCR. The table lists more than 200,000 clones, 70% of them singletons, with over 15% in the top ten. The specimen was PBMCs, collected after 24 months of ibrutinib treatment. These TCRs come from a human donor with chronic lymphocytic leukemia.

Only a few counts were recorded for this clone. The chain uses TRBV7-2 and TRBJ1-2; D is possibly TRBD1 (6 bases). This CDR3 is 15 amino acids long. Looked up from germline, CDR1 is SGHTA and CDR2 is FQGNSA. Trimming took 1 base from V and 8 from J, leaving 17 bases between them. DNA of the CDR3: TGTGCCAGCAGCTTAGATTTAAGGGGGGCGCCCGGCTACACCTTC. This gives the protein CASSLDLRGAPGYTF. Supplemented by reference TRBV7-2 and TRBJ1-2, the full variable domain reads GAGVSQSPSNKVTEKGKDVELRCDPISGHTALYWYRQSLGQGLEFLIYFQGNSAPDKSGLPSDRFSAERTGGSVSTLTIQRTQQEDSAVYLCASSLDLRGAPGYTFGSGTRLTVV.

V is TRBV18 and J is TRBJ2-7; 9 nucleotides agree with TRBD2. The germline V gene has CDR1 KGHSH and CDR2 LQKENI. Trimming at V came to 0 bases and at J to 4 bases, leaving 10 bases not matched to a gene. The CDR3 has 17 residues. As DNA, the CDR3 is TGTGCCAGCTCACCACCGTGGGGTAGCGGGAGCTTATACGAGCAGTACTTC. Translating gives CASSPPWGSGSLYEQYF.

The CDR3 nucleotides are TGTGCCAGCAGTTCACCTAGCGGGAGGATGTACGAGCAGTACTTC. It is translated as CASSSPSGRMYEQYF. This rearrangement joins TRBV27 to TRBJ2-7; 11 bases map to TRBD2. The germline V gene has CDR1 MNHEY and CDR2 SMNVEV (reference sequence). Trimming removed 4 bases from V and 4 bases from J; junction bases left unmatched: 6. This CDR3 is built from 15 residues.

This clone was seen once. CDR3 nucleotides: TGCGCCAGCAGTTTCGGGGGGACAAGCTCCTACGAGCAGTACTTC. This gives the protein CASSFGGTSSYEQYF. V gene TRBV5-1 combines with J gene TRBJ2-7; TRBD2 might be the D (7 bases). This CDR3 has 15 amino acids. Germline V gene lookup returns CDR1 SGHRS and CDR2 YFSETQ. V lost 5 bases to trimming and J lost 0 bases, with 15 bases between them.

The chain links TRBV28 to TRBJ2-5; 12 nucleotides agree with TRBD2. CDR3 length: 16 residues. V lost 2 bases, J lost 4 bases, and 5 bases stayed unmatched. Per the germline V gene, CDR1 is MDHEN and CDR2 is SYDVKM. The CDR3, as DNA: TGTGCCAGCAGTTTACGACTAGCGGGAGTCCGAGAGACCCAGTACTTC. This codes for CASSLRLAGVRETQYF.

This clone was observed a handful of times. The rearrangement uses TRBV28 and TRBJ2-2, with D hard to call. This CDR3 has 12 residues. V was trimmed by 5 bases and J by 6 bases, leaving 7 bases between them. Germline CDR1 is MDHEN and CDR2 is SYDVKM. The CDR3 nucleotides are TGTGCCAGCAGTCTTAACCCCGGGGAGCTGTTTTTT. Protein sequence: CASSLNPGELFF.

CDR3 coding DNA: TGTGCCAGCAGCGCTGCAGGGGGGCCTGAAGCTTTCTTT. This sequence encodes CASSAAGGPEAFF. The chain couples TRBV7-9 to TRBJ1-1; 7 bases line up with TRBD1. The CDR3 is 13 amino acids. Unmatched junction bases numbered 6, after V lost 5 bases and J lost 6 bases. Per the germline V gene, CDR1 is SEHNR and CDR2 is FQNEAQ (reference sequence).